This TCR beta chain derives from a study of blood T cell repertoires in COVID-19. About the research overall: PBMCs, B-cell-depleted T cells, or T cells were the source of the cDNA or gDNA that made up the material.

This clone appeared a single time. This CDR3 has 17 amino acids. Germline trimming cut 1 base from V and 6 bases from J; bases unmatched to any gene: 8. Germline CDR1 reads SEHNR; CDR2 reads FQNEAQ (reference sequence). Method: immunoSEQ multiplex PCR; TCRdb's copy keeps in-frame clones and lacks some. The table includes 200,000 to 250,000 clones, roughly 91% detected once. The TCR was taken from a man aged 25 to 45 with COVID-19, enrolled during active disease. The chain joins TRBV7-9 to TRBJ2-1; 11 bases agree with TRBD1. Sequenced: peripheral blood. The CDR3 region is CASSLDPGQGDPNEQFF. CDR3 nucleotides: TGTGCCAGCAGCTTAGATCCGGGACAGGGGGACCCCAATGAGCAGTTCTTC.